The 20 T cell receptor beta chains below come from one sample, sequenced in a study of shared clonotypes between healthy human individuals (TCRdb year 2020). Libraries were made using the immunoSEQ multiplex PCR assay. Sourced from immuneACCESS, this table was stored by TCRdb with only in-frame sequences that have V and J called. A share of the clones is absent; for the studies checked, an unresolved V gene accounts for under half, and the remainder has no known explanation. Within this sample are some 1,900,000 clones, with approximately 94% of them counted one time only. 1.2% of the sample is in the top ten clones. CD8 naive samples were obtained by positive selection for CCR7 among CD45RO-negative cells, yielding a CD45RA+CCR7+ population from which TemRA cells were excluded. The material sequenced was naive CD8+ T cells sorted from blood. According to the study, the label for this sample's cell subset or site signals: CD45RA+CCR7+. These receptors all stem from a man in his late teens or twenties in good health.

V and J are TRBV19 and TRBJ2-7, with D perhaps assigned TRBD1 or TRBD2 (5 bases each). The V gene lost 5 bases and the J gene lost 6 bases, with 14 bases spanning the gap. CDR1 is LNHDA, CDR2 SQIVND, per germline (reference sequence). This CDR3 is built from 13 residues. The CDR3 region is CASSLGTHSEQYF. The CDR3 DNA sequence: TGTGCCAGTAGTTTGGGGACCCACTCCGAGCAGTACTTC.

The chain combines TRBV2 with TRBJ2-3; D gene unclear. V was pared by 8 bases and J by 4 bases, with 7 bases between. The length of the CDR3 is 11 residues. CDR1 is SNHLY and CDR2 is FYNNEI in the germline V gene. This CDR3 is CASAWADTQYF. DNA for the CDR3: TGTGCCAGCGCTTGGGCAGATACGCAGTATTTT.

The chain recombines TRBV6-5 with TRBJ1-1; no reliable D call. CDR1 and CDR2 from the germline V gene are MNHEY and SVGAGI. This CDR3 has 12 residues. Trimming removed 7 bases at V and 11 bases at J, with 17 bases between. CDR3 region: CASTAGEGRAFF. As DNA, the CDR3 is TGTGCCAGCACCGCAGGTGAGGGTCGGGCTTTCTTT.

The J gene is TRBJ2-7, the V gene TRBV2; D possibly matches TRBD1 or TRBD2 (5 bases each). CDR3 length equals 16 residues. Per the germline V gene, CDR1 is SNHLY and CDR2 is FYNNEI. Between the trimmed V and J ends, which lost 0 bases and 0 bases, there was a span of 12 bases. In nucleotides, the CDR3 is TGTGCCAGCAGTGAAGCTTGGGGGAAGAGCTCCTACGAGCAGTACTTC. This translates into CASSEAWGKSSYEQYF.

The CDR3, as DNA: TGTGCCAGCAGCAAACTAGCGGGGGGGCCCTACAATGAGCAGTTCTTC. Its protein product is CASSKLAGGPYNEQFF. The chain joins TRBV11-2 to TRBJ2-1, with 13 bases identical to TRBD2. The junction had 3 bases not matched to a gene; V was cut back by 5 bases and J by 2 bases. This CDR3 has 16 amino acids. Per germline, CDR1 SGHAT and CDR2 FQNNGV.

This CDR3 reads CASSLRPSYEQYF. Written as DNA, the CDR3 is TGTGCCAGCAGCTTAAGACCGTCCTACGAGCAGTACTTC. The chain couples TRBV11-2 to TRBJ2-7; D unresolved. Trimming removed 2 bases from V and 1 base from J, with 6 bases in between. This CDR3 spans 13 amino acids. Germline values: CDR1 SGHAT, CDR2 FQNNGV.

The chain uses TRBV19 and TRBJ1-1, with a tentative D call TRBD1 (6 bases). V was cut by 3 bases and J by 1 base, with 18 bases left in between. Germline V gives CDR1 LNHDA, CDR2 SQIVND (reference sequence). The CDR3 spans 17 residues. The CDR3 region is CASSIQYRGGTNTEAFF. The CDR3, as DNA: TGTGCCAGTAGTATTCAATACCGAGGGGGTACGAACACTGAAGCTTTCTTT.

The V call is TRBV6-7, the J call TRBJ2-6; D call uncertain. TRBV6-7 counts as an open reading frame of uncertain function. Trimming pared 5 bases from V and 5 bases from J, leaving 22 bases between. There are 18 residues in the CDR3. DNA for the CDR3: TGTGCCAGCAGTGATTCTAGGCGTTTACAAAGTCGGGCCAACGTCCTGACTTTC. The encoded protein is CASSDSRRLQSRANVLTF.

The J gene is TRBJ2-7, the V gene TRBV5-1; 12 positions agree with TRBD2. The CDR3 covers 16 residues. From germline, CDR1 is SGHRS and CDR2 YFSETQ. After removal of 3 bases from V and 0 bases from J, the junction contained 4 bases not matched to a gene. The CDR3 DNA is TGCGCCAGCAGCTCCGGACTAGCGGGACCCTCCTACGAGCAGTACTTC. It translates to CASSSGLAGPSYEQYF.

The chain joins TRBV28 to TRBJ2-7; the D gene is possibly TRBD1 (5 bases). V lost 3 bases and J lost 4, with 10 bases in between. CDR3 length equals 13 residues. CDR1 and CDR2 from the germline V gene are MDHEN and SYDVKM. CDR3 coding DNA: TGTGCCAGCAGTTTTAGCCAGGGATACGAGCAGTACTTC. Translation gives CASSFSQGYEQYF.

To note about this clone: Additional DNA sequences in this sample encode the identical CDR3. V and J are TRBV27 and TRBJ1-1; D is perhaps TRBD1 (5 bases). CDR1 and CDR2 (germline): MNHEY, SMNVEV (reference sequence). V was trimmed by 8 bases and J by 3 bases, leaving 13 bases between them. CDR3 length: 13 amino acids. The CDR3 reads CASSWGGDTEAFF. CDR3 sequence (DNA): TGTGCCAGCTCCTGGGGGGGAGACACTGAAGCTTTCTTT.

The chain combines TRBV7-9 with TRBJ1-1; a weak D match, TRBD1 (5 bases). The germline V gene encodes CDR1 SEHNR and CDR2 FQNEAQ (reference sequence). This CDR3 has 17 amino acids. The germline V and J ends were trimmed by 1 base and 1 base, with 16 bases remaining between them. This CDR3 reads CASSLGAEGWRNTEAFF. In nucleotides, the CDR3 is TGTGCCAGCAGCTTAGGGGCGGAGGGGTGGAGGAACACTGAAGCTTTCTTT.

CDR3 coding DNA: TGTGCCAGCAGCTTAGGGGACTTGACGGGCTACACCTTC. This encodes CASSLGDLTGYTF. The chain joins TRBV7-9 to TRBJ1-2; possibly TRBD1 for D (5 bases). This CDR3 has 13 amino acids. Trimming took 1 base from V and 8 from J, leaving 11 bases between them. CDR1 is SEHNR and CDR2 is FQNEAQ in the germline V gene (reference sequence).

As concerns this clone: Other DNA sequences of this sample code for an identical CDR3. The chain employs TRBV9 and TRBJ2-7; D might be TRBD1 (6 bases). This CDR3 spans 14 amino acids. Per the germline V gene, CDR1 is SGDLS and CDR2 is YYNGEE. The germline V and J ends were trimmed by 0 bases and 4 bases, with 11 bases remaining between them. This CDR3 is CASSVGGTNYEQYF. CDR3 DNA sequence: TGTGCCAGCAGCGTAGGGGGGACAAATTACGAGCAGTACTTC. The variable domain in full, completed from reference TRBV9 and TRBJ2-7, reads DSGVTQTPKHLITATGQRVTLRCSPRSGDLSVYWYQQSLDQGLQFLIQYYNGEERAKGNILERFSAQQFPDLHSELNLSSLELGDSALYFCASSVGGTNYEQYFGPGTRLTVT.

This chain uses TRBV29-1 with TRBJ2-5; possibly TRBD1 for D (5 bases). CDR3 length: 14 residues. The V end was cut by 7 bases, the J end by 2 bases, with 17 bases between. Per the germline V gene, CDR1 is SQVTM and CDR2 is ANQGSEA. CDR3 DNA: TGCAGCGCCGCCGGTGGGGCGTCACAAGAGACCCAGTACTTC. The encoded protein is CSAAGGASQETQYF.

The chain is built from TRBV4-3 and TRBJ2-2; 10 bases map to TRBD2. This CDR3 has 17 amino acids. V shed 3 bases and J 5 bases; nucleotides not matched to a gene: 9. CDR1 is LGHNA and CDR2 is YSLEER in the germline V gene. The CDR3 loop reads CASSQSQGLAPTGELFF. The DNA for the CDR3 is TGCGCCAGCAGCCAGTCGCAGGGACTAGCGCCGACCGGGGAGCTGTTTTTT.

Concerning this clone: This sample includes further DNA sequences coding for the same CDR3. The chain employs TRBV5-4 and TRBJ1-1; D gene unclear. The germline gives CDR1 SGHNT, CDR2 YYREEE (reference sequence). Trimming pared 2 bases from V and 1 base from J, leaving 3 bases between. CDR3 size: 12 residues. CDR3 protein: CASSLPNTEAFF. CDR3 nucleotide sequence: TGTGCCAGCAGCTTACCGAACACTGAAGCTTTCTTT.

The CDR3 coding sequence is TGCGCCAGCGAATCCGATACGCAGTATTTT. Translation: CASESDTQYF. J is TRBJ2-3 and V is TRBV10-2; D gene ambiguous. V lost 8 bases, J lost 6 bases, and 6 bases lay in between. CDR1 and CDR2 from the germline V gene are WSHSY and SAAADI. The CDR3 is 10 residues long.

In this sample, this clone turned up once. This rearrangement joins TRBV11-2 to TRBJ2-3; a weak D match, TRBD2 (6 bases). CDR1 is SGHAT, CDR2 FQNNGV, per germline. The length of the CDR3 is 16 residues. V lost 4 bases and J lost 2, with 16 bases in between. The CDR3 region is CASSSSRDFITDTQYF. CDR3 DNA: TGTGCCAGCAGCTCTAGCCGGGACTTCATCACAGATACGCAGTATTTT. The whole variable domain, remainder taken from reference TRBV11-2 and TRBJ2-3, is EAGVAQSPRYKIIEKRQSVAFWCNPISGHATLYWYQQILGQGPKLLIQFQNNGVVDDSQLPKDRFSAERLKGVDSTLKIQPAKLEDSAVYLCASSSSRDFITDTQYFGPGTRLTVL.

V usage is TRBV10-1 and J usage is TRBJ2-2; D is undetermined. Trimming took off 5 bases at V and 0 bases at J, with 7 bases between the two ends. This CDR3 has 14 residues. Germline V CDR1 and CDR2: WNHNN, SYGVQD (reference sequence). In nucleotides, the CDR3 is TGCGCCAGCAGTTCCCAGGCGAACACCGGGGAGCTGTTTTTT. It translates to CASSSQANTGELFF.